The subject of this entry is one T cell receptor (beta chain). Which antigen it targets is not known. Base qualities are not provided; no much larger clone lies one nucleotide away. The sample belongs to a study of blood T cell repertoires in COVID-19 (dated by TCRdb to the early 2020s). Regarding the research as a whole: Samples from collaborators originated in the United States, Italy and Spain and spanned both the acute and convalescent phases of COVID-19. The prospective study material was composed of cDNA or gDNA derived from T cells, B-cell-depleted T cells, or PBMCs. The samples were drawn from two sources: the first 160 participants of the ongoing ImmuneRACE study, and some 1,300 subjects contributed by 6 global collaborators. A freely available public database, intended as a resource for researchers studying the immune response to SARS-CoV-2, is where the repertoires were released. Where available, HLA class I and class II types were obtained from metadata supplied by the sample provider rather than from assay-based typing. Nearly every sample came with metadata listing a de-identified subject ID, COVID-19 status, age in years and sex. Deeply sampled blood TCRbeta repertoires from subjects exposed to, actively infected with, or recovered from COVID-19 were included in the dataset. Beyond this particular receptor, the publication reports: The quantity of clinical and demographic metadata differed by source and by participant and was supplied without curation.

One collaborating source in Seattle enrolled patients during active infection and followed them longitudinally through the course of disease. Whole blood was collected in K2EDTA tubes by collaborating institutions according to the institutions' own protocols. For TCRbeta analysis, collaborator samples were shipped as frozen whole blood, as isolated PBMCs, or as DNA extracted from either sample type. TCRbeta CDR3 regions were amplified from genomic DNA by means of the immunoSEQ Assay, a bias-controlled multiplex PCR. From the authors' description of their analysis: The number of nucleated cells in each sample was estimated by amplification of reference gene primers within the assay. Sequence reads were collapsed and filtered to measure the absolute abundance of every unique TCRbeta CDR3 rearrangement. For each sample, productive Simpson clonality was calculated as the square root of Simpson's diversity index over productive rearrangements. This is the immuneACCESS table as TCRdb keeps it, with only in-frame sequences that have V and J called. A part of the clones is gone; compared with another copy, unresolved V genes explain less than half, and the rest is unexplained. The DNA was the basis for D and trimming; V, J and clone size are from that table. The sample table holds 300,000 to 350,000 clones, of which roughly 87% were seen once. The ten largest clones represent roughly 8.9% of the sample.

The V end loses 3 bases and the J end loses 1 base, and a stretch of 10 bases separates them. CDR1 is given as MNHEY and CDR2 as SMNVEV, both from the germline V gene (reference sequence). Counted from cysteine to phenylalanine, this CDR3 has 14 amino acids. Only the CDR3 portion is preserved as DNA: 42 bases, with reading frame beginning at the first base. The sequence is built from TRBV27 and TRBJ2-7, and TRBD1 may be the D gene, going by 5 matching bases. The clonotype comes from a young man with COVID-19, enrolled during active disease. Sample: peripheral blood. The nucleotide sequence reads TGTGCCAGCAGTTTCGGCAGGGCTTCCTACGAGCAGTACTTC. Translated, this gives CASSFGRASYEQYF.